This TCR beta chain was obtained from a study of T cell responses to AZD1222 COVID-19 vaccine. Overall study results and limits: After two AZD1222 doses, spike-specific TCR breadth and depth rose versus day 0. Just 6 or 7 AZD1222 recipients were seropositive at baseline. The donors showed a predominance of white British ancestry and of females, with possible underestimation of clonal diversity.

The CDR3 sequence is 17 residues long. In germline, CDR1 is SGHAT, CDR2 FQNNGV. The germline V and J ends were trimmed by 1 base and 6 bases, with 19 bases remaining between them. Comment on this clone: The antigen is not known.

Sequencing was performed with immunoSEQ multiplex PCR; in TCRdb, only in-frame clones are kept and a portion is missing. This repertoire shows about 73,000 clones, 85% to 90% found once; its top ten account for about 9.3%. The source of this sequence is an adult who received the AZD1222 COVID-19 vaccine. The sample here was peripheral blood, taken 28 days after the second AZD1222 dose. V usage is TRBV11-2 and J usage is TRBJ2-1; possible D gene TRBD2, 5 bases. The CDR3: CASSLGLSGRISNEQFF. CDR3 in DNA: TGTGCCAGCAGCTTAGGGTTAAGCGGTAGGATTTCCAATGAGCAGTTCTTC.